The 23 T cell receptor beta chains listed next were all sequenced from one sample in a study of OX40 agonist ivuxolimab in advanced cancers. Assay: immunoSEQ multiplex PCR; the TCRdb copy retains only in-frame clones and omits some. The sample carries roughly 56,000 clones, 82% recorded once. Sequences were derived from CD4+ or CD8+ T cells sorted from blood, sampled in a trial of the OX40 agonist ivuxolimab. The receptors stem from an adult with an advanced solid tumor such as melanoma, head and neck, liver or kidney cancer.

This chain connects TRBV7-9 to TRBJ2-2, with TRBD1 as a possible D gene (5 bases). This CDR3 has 17 residues. Germline assignment: CDR1 SEHNR and CDR2 FQNEAQ (reference sequence). The V end was cut by 0 bases, the J end by 0 bases, with 11 bases between. The CDR3 region has the DNA TGTGCCAGCAGCTTAGCGAGATCAGGGACGAACACCGGGGAGCTGTTTTTT. This codes for CASSLARSGTNTGELFF. Using reference TRBV7-9 and TRBJ2-2 for the parts outside the CDR3, the full variable domain is DTGVSQNPRHKITKRGQNVTFRCDPISEHNRLYWYRQTLGQGPEFLTYFQNEAQLEKSRLLSDRFSAERPKGSFSTLEIQRTEQGDSAMYLCASSLARSGTNTGELFFGEGSRLTVL.

This clone came up a few times. The chain recombines TRBV25-1 with TRBJ1-1; possible D gene TRBD1, 6 bases. Looked up from germline, CDR1 is MGHDK and CDR2 is SYGVNS. V dropped 6 bases and J dropped 1 base, with 15 bases sitting between them. The CDR3 extends over 15 amino acids. For the CDR3, the DNA is TGTGCCAGCAGACGGGTTTCACAGGGGAACACTGAAGCTTTCTTT. It specifies CASRRVSQGNTEAFF. Combining the CDR3 with reference TRBV25-1 and TRBJ1-1 gives the whole variable domain EADIYQTPRYLVIGTGKKITLECSQTMGHDKMYWYQQDPGMELHLIHYSYGVNSTEKGDLSSESTVSRIRTEHFPLTLESARPSHTSQYLCASRRVSQGNTEAFFGQGTRLTVV.

J is TRBJ2-1 and V is TRBV9; D may be TRBD2 (6 bases). Trimming shortened V by 4 bases and J by 0 bases, and 17 bases separated the two germline ends. Germline loops: CDR1 SGDLS, CDR2 YYNGEE. This CDR3 spans 17 amino acids. The CDR3 nucleotides are TGTGCCAGCAGCTTTTGGGACTTTTCGAGCTCCTACAATGAGCAGTTCTTC. Translating gives CASSFWDFSSSYNEQFF.

The chain combines TRBV30 with TRBJ2-3, with D perhaps matching TRBD2 (6 bases). The length of the CDR3 is 14 residues. V was clipped by 4 bases and J by 0 bases, with 11 bases between them. Germline loops: CDR1 GTSNPN, CDR2 SVGIG (reference sequence). The CDR3 loop reads CAWTPGGSTDTQYF. The CDR3 coding sequence is TGTGCCTGGACCCCCGGGGGAAGCACAGATACGCAGTATTTT.

This clone has just one count. The chain recombines TRBV12-2 with TRBJ2-7; the D call in the table, TRBD1, was not verified against the DNA. TRBV12-2 counts as a pseudogene. The CDR3 covers 16 residues. The CDR3 DNA follows: TGTGCAAGTCGCTTAGTTCCGGGACACGGTCACTACGAGCAGTACTTC. Its protein product is CASRLVPGHGHYEQYF.

The gene calls are TRBV6-6 and TRBJ1-2; D is perhaps TRBD1 (5 bases). CDR1 MNHNY and CDR2 SVGAGI come from the germline V gene (reference sequence). The CDR3 runs 13 residues. V lost 0 bases to trimming and J lost 11 bases, with 13 bases between them. CDR3 bases: TGTGCCAGCAGTTACTCGAGGGGCCGCATTTACACCTTC. Translating gives CASSYSRGRIYTF.

Only a few counts were recorded for this clone. The chain combines TRBV4-1 with TRBJ2-6; 7 nucleotides align to TRBD2. Trimming cost V 1 base and J 4 bases; bases outside gene matches: 13. The germline CDR1 and CDR2 sequences are MGHRA and YSYEKL. This CDR3 has 19 residues. This CDR3 is CASSQVFREGPLGANVLTF. The CDR3 bases are TGCGCCAGCAGCCAAGTCTTTAGGGAGGGACCTCTGGGGGCCAACGTCCTGACTTTC.

V and J are TRBV7-2 and TRBJ1-6; TRBD1 matches at 7 bases. Germline V gives CDR1 SGHTA, CDR2 FQGNSA. V shed 3 bases and J 10 bases; nucleotides not matched to a gene: 3. The CDR3 has 13 residues. CDR3 nucleotide sequence: TGTGCCAGCAGCTTGGGACAGACATCACCCCTCCACTTT. Encoded protein: CASSLGQTSPLHF.

The chain joins TRBV6-6 to TRBJ1-2; 7 bases match TRBD1. The length of the CDR3 is 13 residues. From germline, CDR1 is MNHNY and CDR2 SVGAGI (reference sequence). Trimming at V came to 5 bases and at J to 4 bases, leaving 4 bases not matched to a gene. The DNA of the CDR3 is TGTGCCAGCAGTAACCGGGACAGCTATGGCTACACCTTC. Translation: CASSNRDSYGYTF.

This sequence joins TRBV5-1 and TRBJ1-3; D is possibly TRBD1 (5 bases). CDR3 length equals 16 residues. CDR1 and CDR2 from the germline V gene are SGHRS and YFSETQ. V was cut by 4 bases and J by 1 base, with 15 bases left in between. The CDR3 DNA reads as TGCGCCAGCAGCCTTGACAGTCCTGCTTCTGGAAACACCATATATTTT. It yields the protein CASSLDSPASGNTIYF.

The gene calls are TRBV6-6 and TRBJ2-7; D is perhaps TRBD1 or TRBD2 (5 bases each). Trimming removed 0 bases from V and 2 bases from J, with 8 bases in between. The CDR3 totals 14 residues. Germline assignment: CDR1 MNHNY and CDR2 SVGAGI (reference sequence). The CDR3 spells CASSYSGEAYEQYF. The CDR3 DNA follows: TGTGCCAGCAGTTACTCGGGGGAAGCCTACGAGCAGTACTTC.

Concerning this clone: A junction end diverges from the germline sequence, so it may reflect a read error. The V call is TRBV7-7, the J call TRBJ2-7; the match to TRBD1 covers 8 bases. Per germline, CDR1 SSHAT and CDR2 FNYEAQ (reference sequence). The CDR3 sequence is 15 residues long. Written as DNA, the CDR3 is TGTGCTAGCAGCGATGGACAGGGACCCTCCTACGAGCAGTACTTC. Protein: CASSDGQGPSYEQYF.

V usage is TRBV6-1 and J usage is TRBJ2-7, with D uncertain. V was cut by 8 bases and J by 2 bases, with 13 bases left in between. The CDR3 contains 13 residues. Germline V CDR1 and CDR2: MNHNS, SASEGT. Here the CDR3 DNA reads TGTGCCAGCTCCCTAGACGGTACCTACGAGCAGTACTTC. This sequence encodes CASSLDGTYEQYF.

The rearrangement joins TRBV6-1 to TRBJ1-1; D not certain. The CDR3 sequence is 14 residues long. Trimming removed 2 bases at V and 1 base at J, with 8 bases between. Germline V CDR1 and CDR2: MNHNS, SASEGT. The CDR3 nucleotides read TGTGCCAGCAGTGAAAGACGGGAGAACACTGAAGCTTTCTTT. Its protein product is CASSERRENTEAFF.

This rearrangement joins TRBV18 to TRBJ1-6, with unresolved D. Germline CDR1 and CDR2: KGHSH and LQKENI. The CDR3 is made up of 14 amino acids. Trimming cost V 4 bases and J 9 bases, with 13 bases left between them. The CDR3 DNA follows: TGTGCCAGCTCACAGGAGAAAACGGCTTCACCCCTCCACTTT. Protein sequence: CASSQEKTASPLHF.

V is TRBV5-1 and J is TRBJ2-4, with 7 positions matching TRBD1. The CDR3 consists of 16 residues. V was clipped by 4 bases and J by 1 base; unmatched bases: 8. Germline V lookup: CDR1 SGHRS, CDR2 YFSETQ. CDR3 protein: CASSVPAQGAKNIQYF. DNA of the CDR3: TGCGCCAGCAGCGTACCCGCACAGGGGGCCAAAAACATTCAGTACTTC.

The V and J genes are TRBV11-3 and TRBJ1-1; no reliable D call. V was shortened by 4 bases and J by 7 bases, with 10 bases between the two germline ends. The V gene's germline CDR1 is SGHNT and CDR2 YENEEA. The CDR3 is 12 residues long. CDR3 protein: CASSYNAFEAFF. The DNA for the CDR3 is TGTGCCAGCAGCTACAACGCCTTTGAAGCTTTCTTT.

The CDR3 nucleotides are TGTGCCAGCTATTCTGGGGCTCTAGGGAATCAGCCCCAGCATTTT. It codes for CASYSGALGNQPQHF. The V and J genes are TRBV6-1 and TRBJ1-5, with TRBD1 as a possible D gene (5 bases). This CDR3 comprises 15 residues. Trimming shortened V by 8 bases and J by 4 bases, and 18 bases separated the two germline ends. CDR1 and CDR2 (germline): MNHNS, SASEGT.

This chain joins TRBV6-5 and TRBJ2-1, with TRBD1 matching over 8 bases. After removal of 7 bases from V and 9 bases from J, the junction contained 11 bases not matched to a gene. Germline loops: CDR1 MNHEY, CDR2 SVGAGI. This CDR3 contains 14 residues. In DNA form, the CDR3 reads TGTGCCAGCACCCCCTCGGACAGGGCGAGTGAGCAGTTCTTC. Its translation is CASTPSDRASEQFF.

This clone appeared many times. V is TRBV19 and J is TRBJ1-2, with D uncertain. Germline V lookup: CDR1 LNHDA, CDR2 SQIVND (reference sequence). The V end was cut by 6 bases, the J end by 2 bases, with 10 bases between. CDR3 length equals 13 residues. The CDR3 sequence: CASRHGENYGYTF. The CDR3 bases are TGTGCCAGTAGGCACGGGGAGAACTATGGCTACACCTTC.

The J gene is TRBJ2-7, the V gene TRBV11-2; D unclear. V was clipped by 2 bases and J by 1 base, with 12 bases between them. This CDR3 has 15 amino acids. Germline loops: CDR1 SGHAT, CDR2 FQNNGV. In DNA, the CDR3 is TGTGCCAGCAGCTTAAGCTCAAGACGGTCCTACGAGCAGTACTTC. It translates to CASSLSSRRSYEQYF.

The sample holds a few counts of this clone. The rearrangement links TRBV5-1 to TRBJ2-3; no firm D call. This CDR3 has 14 residues. Trimming took 0 bases from V and 2 from J, leaving 7 bases between them. CDR1 and CDR2 (germline): SGHRS, YFSETQ. The CDR3 DNA reads TGCGCCAGCAGCTTGGCATCTATCACAGATACGCAGTATTTT. This codes for CASSLASITDTQYF.

The chain links TRBV4-2 to TRBJ2-3, with D perhaps matching TRBD2 (6 bases). The germline V and J ends were trimmed by 0 bases and 1 base, with 8 bases remaining between them. Germline assignment: CDR1 LGHNA and CDR2 YNFKEQ. The CDR3 consists of 15 residues. The CDR3 reads CASSQDSGGTDTQYF. The CDR3 DNA follows: TGTGCCAGCAGCCAAGATTCGGGGGGCACAGATACGCAGTATTTT.